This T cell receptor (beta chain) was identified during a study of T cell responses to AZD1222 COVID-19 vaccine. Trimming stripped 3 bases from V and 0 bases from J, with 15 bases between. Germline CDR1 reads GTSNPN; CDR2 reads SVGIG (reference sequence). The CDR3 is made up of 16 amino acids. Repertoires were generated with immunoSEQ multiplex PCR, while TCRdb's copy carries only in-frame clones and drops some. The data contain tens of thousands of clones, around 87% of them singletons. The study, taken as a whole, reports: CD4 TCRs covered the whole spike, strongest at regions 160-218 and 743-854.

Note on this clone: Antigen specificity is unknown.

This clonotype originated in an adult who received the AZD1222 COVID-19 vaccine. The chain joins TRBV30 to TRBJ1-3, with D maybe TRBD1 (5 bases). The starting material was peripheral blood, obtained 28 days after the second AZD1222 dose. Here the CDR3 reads CAWSLGGGYSGNTIYF. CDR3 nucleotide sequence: TGTGCCTGGAGCCTTGGCGGGGGGTACTCTGGAAACACCATATATTTT.